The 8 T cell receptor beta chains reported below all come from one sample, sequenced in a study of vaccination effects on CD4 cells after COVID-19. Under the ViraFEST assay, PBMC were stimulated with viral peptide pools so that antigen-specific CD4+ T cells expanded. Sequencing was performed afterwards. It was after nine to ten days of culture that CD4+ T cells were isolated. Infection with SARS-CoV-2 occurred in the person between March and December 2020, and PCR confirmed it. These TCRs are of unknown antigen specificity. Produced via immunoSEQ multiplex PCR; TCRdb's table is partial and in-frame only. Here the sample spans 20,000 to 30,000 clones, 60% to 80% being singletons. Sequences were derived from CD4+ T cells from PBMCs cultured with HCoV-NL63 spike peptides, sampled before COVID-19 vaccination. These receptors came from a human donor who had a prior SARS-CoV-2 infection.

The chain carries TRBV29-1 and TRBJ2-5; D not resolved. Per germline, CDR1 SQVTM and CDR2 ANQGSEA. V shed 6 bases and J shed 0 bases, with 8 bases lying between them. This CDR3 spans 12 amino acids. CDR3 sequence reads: CSVTAYQETQYF. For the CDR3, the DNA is TGCAGCGTGACGGCGTACCAAGAGACCCAGTACTTC.

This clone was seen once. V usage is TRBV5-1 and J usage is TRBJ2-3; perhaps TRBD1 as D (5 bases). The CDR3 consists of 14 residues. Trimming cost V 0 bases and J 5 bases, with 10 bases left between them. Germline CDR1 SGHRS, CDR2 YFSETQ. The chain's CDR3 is CASSLEVRGDTQYF. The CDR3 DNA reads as TGCGCCAGCAGCTTGGAGGTTAGGGGAGATACGCAGTATTTT.

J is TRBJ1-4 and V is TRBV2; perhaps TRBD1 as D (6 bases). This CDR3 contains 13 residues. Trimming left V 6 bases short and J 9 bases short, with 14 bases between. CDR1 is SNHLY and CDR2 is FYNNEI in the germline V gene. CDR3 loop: CASRNRTEQKLFF. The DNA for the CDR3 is TGTGCCAGCAGGAATAGGACAGAACAAAAACTGTTTTTT.

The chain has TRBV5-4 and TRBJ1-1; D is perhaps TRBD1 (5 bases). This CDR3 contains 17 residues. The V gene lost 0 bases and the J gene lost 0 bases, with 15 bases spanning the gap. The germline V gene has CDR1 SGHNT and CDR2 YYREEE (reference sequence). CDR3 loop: CASSLDLVGVLNTEAFF. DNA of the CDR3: TGTGCCAGCAGCTTGGACTTGGTAGGGGTGTTGAACACTGAAGCTTTCTTT.

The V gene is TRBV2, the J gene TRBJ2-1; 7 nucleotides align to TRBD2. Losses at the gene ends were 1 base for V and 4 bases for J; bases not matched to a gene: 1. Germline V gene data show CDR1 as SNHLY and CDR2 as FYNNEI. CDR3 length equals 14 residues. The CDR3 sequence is CASSEERGYNEQFF. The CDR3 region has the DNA TGTGCCAGCAGTGAAGAGCGGGGTTACAATGAGCAGTTCTTC.

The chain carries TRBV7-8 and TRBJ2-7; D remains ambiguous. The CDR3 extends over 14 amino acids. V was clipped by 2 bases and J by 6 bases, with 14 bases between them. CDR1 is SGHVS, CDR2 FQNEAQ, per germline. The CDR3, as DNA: TGTGCCAGCAGCTTACCGGCGGCGGACGCCGAGCAGTACTTC. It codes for CASSLPAADAEQYF.

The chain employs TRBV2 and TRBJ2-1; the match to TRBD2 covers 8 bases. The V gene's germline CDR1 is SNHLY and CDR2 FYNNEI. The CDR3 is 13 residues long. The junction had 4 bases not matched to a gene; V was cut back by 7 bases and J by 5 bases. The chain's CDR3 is CASKLAANNEQFF. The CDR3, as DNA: TGTGCCAGCAAACTAGCGGCGAACAATGAGCAGTTCTTC.

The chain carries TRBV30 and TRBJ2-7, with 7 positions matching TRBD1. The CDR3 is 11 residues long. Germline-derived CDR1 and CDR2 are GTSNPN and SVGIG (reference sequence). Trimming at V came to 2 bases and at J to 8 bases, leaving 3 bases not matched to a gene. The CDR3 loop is CAWSSGGQQYF. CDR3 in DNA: TGTGCCTGGAGTTCAGGGGGACAGCAGTACTTC. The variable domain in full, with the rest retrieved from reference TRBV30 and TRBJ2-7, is SQTIHQWPATLVQPVGSPLSLECTVEGTSNPNLYWYRQAAGRGLQLLFYSVGIGQISSEVPQNLSASRPQDRQFILSSKKLLLSDSGFYLCAWSSGGQQYFGPGTRLTVT.